This entry lists 7 T cell receptor beta chains sequenced from one sample in a study of T cell changes during pregnancy in multiple sclerosis. Measured with immunoSEQ multiplex PCR; TCRdb has only the in-frame clones, and not every one. The sample lists about 76,000 clones, around 90% occurring once. The material sequenced was peripheral blood, taken in the first trimester of pregnancy. Receptors originate from a female donor in good health, enrolled as a control in a pregnancy study.

The chain couples TRBV2 to TRBJ2-4, with a tentative D call TRBD2 (6 bases). CDR3 length: 14 amino acids. Trimming removed 3 bases from V and 6 bases from J, with 12 bases in between. CDR1 is SNHLY, CDR2 FYNNEI, per germline. CDR3 bases: TGTGCCAGCAGTGAGGAACAGGAGGGAAACATTCAGTACTTC. Protein: CASSEEQEGNIQYF.

The V gene is TRBV5-1, the J gene TRBJ1-3, with unresolved D. The germline CDR1 and CDR2 sequences are SGHRS and YFSETQ. The length of the CDR3 is 16 residues. The V and J ends lost 2 bases and 0 bases respectively, with 12 bases between them. CDR3 protein: CASSFNTISSGNTIYF. CDR3 nucleotides: TGCGCCAGCAGCTTTAACACGATAAGCTCTGGAAACACCATATATTTT. The variable domain in full, with the rest retrieved from reference TRBV5-1 and TRBJ1-3, is KAGVTQTPRYLIKTRGQQVTLSCSPISGHRSVSWYQQTPGQGLQFLFEYFSETQRNKGNFPGRFSGRQFSNSRSEMNVSTLELGDSALYLCASSFNTISSGNTIYFGEGSWLTVV.

This rearrangement joins TRBV28 to TRBJ2-1; 9 bases line up with TRBD2. The CDR3 extends over 16 amino acids. CDR1 is MDHEN, CDR2 SYDVKM, per germline. V lost 2 bases and J lost 4; bases outside the gene matches: 6. The CDR3 DNA sequence: TGTGCCAGCAGTTTACGCCGACTAGCGGTTTACAATGAGCAGTTCTTC. Translating gives CASSLRRLAVYNEQFF.

This chain uses TRBV2 with TRBJ1-5; D not resolved. The length of the CDR3 is 14 residues. The ends were cut back, 0 bases at V and 5 bases at J, with 8 bases in the middle. The germline gives CDR1 SNHLY, CDR2 FYNNEI. The CDR3 DNA reads TGTGCCAGCAGTGAAGCGCGGGGTTATCAGCCCCAGCATTTT. This encodes CASSEARGYQPQHF.

Comments on this clone: Germline is not matched at one junction end, which may reflect a read error. The CDR3 region is CTSSIRYFTDTQYF. The CDR3 DNA follows: TGTACCAGTAGTATACGGTATTTCACAGATACGCAGTATTTT. V is TRBV19 and J is TRBJ2-3, with D unresolved. This CDR3 has 14 amino acids. The germline CDR1 and CDR2 sequences are LNHDA and SQIVND (reference sequence).

The chain carries TRBV10-3 and TRBJ2-7; TRBD1 aligns across 7 bases. Germline CDR1 reads ENHRY; CDR2 reads SYGVKD. J lost 2 bases, V lost 6 bases, and 10 bases had no gene match. The CDR3 runs 15 residues. The CDR3 sequence: CAIRGTASTTYEQYF. Written as DNA, the CDR3 is TGTGCCATCAGAGGGACAGCGTCTACCACCTACGAGCAGTACTTC.

This clone was recorded once. The chain uses TRBV5-6 and TRBJ2-5; D perhaps matches TRBD1 (6 bases). CDR3 length: 13 amino acids. The germline V gene has CDR1 SGHDT and CDR2 YYEEEE. V lost 3 bases and J lost 5, with 11 bases in between. Here the CDR3 DNA reads TGTGCCAGCAGCTCCGCGAGGGGGGAGACCCAGTACTTC. Translated, it gives CASSSARGETQYF.